Shown below are 7 T cell receptor beta chains from a single sample sequenced in a study of T cells in Graves' hyperthyroidism and ophthalmopathy. RNA transcripts served as the template for amplifying TCR beta CDR3 regions. Carried out on the TCR CDR3, a first-round RT-PCR used the HTBI primer set. MiXCR was run by TCRdb on the multiplex PCR reads, yielding one entry per CDR3 protein. Among 300,000 to 500,000 distinct CDR3 sequences listed, about 15% were seen once. The sample comprised blood. These receptors came from a woman in her 30s with Graves' hyperthyroidism.

This clonotype occurred many times. This chain links TRBV20-1 with TRBJ2-7; 13 positions agree with TRBD2. V was pared by 1 base and J by 5 bases, with 5 bases of the junction left unmatched. Looked up from germline, CDR1 is DFQATT and CDR2 is SNEGSKA (reference sequence). There are 15 residues in the CDR3. CDR3 DNA: TGCAGTGCTAGAGCACAGGGACTAGCGGGACACGAGCAGTACTTC. Protein: CSARAQGLAGHEQYF.

This clonotype was recorded many times. The CDR3, as DNA: TGTGCCAGCAGTTCGGGACAGGTCAATAATTCACCCCTCCACTTT. This sequence encodes CASSSGQVNNSPLHF. The chain couples TRBV28 to TRBJ1-6; TRBD1 matches 8 bases. J lost 5 bases, V lost 4 bases, and 4 bases had no gene match. The CDR3 is 15 amino acids. The V gene's germline CDR1 is MDHEN and CDR2 SYDVKM.

Remarks on this clonotype: This may come from a read error, since a much larger clone is one base off. This sequence joins TRBV28 and TRBJ2-1, with D tentatively TRBD2 (5 bases). Germline V gene lookup returns CDR1 MDHEN and CDR2 SYDVKM. The CDR3 spans 14 residues. DNA of the CDR3: TGTGCCAGCTCACGGGCTAGCTCCTGCAATGAGCAGTTCTTC. Amino acids: CASSRASSCNEQFF.

Remarks on this clonotype: A much larger clone lies one base from this, so it may be a read error. The chain uses TRBV20-1 and TRBJ2-3; 8 nucleotides line up with TRBD1. V shed 8 bases, J shed 5 bases, and the junction held 12 bases outside the gene matches. CDR3 size: 14 residues. CDR1 and CDR2 from the germline V gene are DFQATT and SNEGSKA (reference sequence). CDR3 amino acids: CSTKKDRALDTQYF. In DNA, the CDR3 is TGCAGTACTAAAAAGGACAGGGCCCTAGATACGCAGTATTTT.

This sequence joins TRBV9 and TRBJ2-1; 10 nucleotides match TRBD2. V trimming: 0 bases; J trimming: 8 bases; junction bases outside the gene matches: 5. Germline loops: CDR1 SGDLS, CDR2 YYNGEE. The CDR3 is 15 amino acids. The CDR3 sequence: CASSVASGSSHEQFF. CDR3 coding DNA: TGTGCCAGCAGCGTAGCTAGCGGGAGCAGCCATGAGCAGTTCTTC.

To note about this clonotype: A much larger clone is a single base away; this may be a read error. The chain joins TRBV11-1 to TRBJ2-7; 10 bases align to TRBD1. The CDR3 contains 12 residues. V lost 6 bases, J lost 7 bases, and 3 bases stayed unmatched. Germline V CDR1 and CDR2: SGHAT, FQDESV (reference sequence). CDR3 bases: TGTGCCAGCAGGGGGACAGGGGATGAGCAGTACTTC. Translated: CASRGTGDEQYF. The full variable domain, rest sourced from reference TRBV11-1 and TRBJ2-7, is EAEVAQSPRYKITEKSQAVAFWCDPISGHATLYWYRQILGQGPELLVQFQDESVVDDSQLPKDRFSAERLKGVDSTLKIQPAELGDSAMYLCASRGTGDEQYFGPGTRLTVT.

For this clonotype: Possible read error: a much larger clone is one base away. The gene calls are TRBV5-1 and TRBJ2-7; D may be TRBD2 (5 bases). The CDR3 is made up of 16 amino acids. V gave up 3 bases and J gave up 3 bases, with 19 bases separating them. CDR1 SGHRS and CDR2 YFSETQ come from the germline V gene. CDR3 loop: CASSSGSEIGFYEQYF. The CDR3 region has the DNA TGCGCCAGCAGCTCGGGTAGCGAGATTGGGTTCTACGAGCAGTACTTC.